The clone carrying this T cell receptor (beta chain) has at least ten counts. Antigen: not known. The CDR3 end falls 3 residues outside the read, so it is completed with the germline J gene. Profiled with immunoSEQ multiplex PCR; TCRdb holds only in-frame clones, not every one. This sample comprises some 19,000 clones, none seen once only. This specimen belongs to a study of T cell clonality in common variable immunodeficiency. Germline loops: CDR1 SGHRS, CDR2 YFSETQ. The CDR3 is made up of 14 amino acids. The V segment lost 5 bases and the J segment 0 bases; nucleotides outside the gene matches: 4. The study, taken as a whole, reports: Compared with healthy controls, CVID subjects showed increased TCRbeta clonality, mostly in about a third. In common variable immunodeficiency, TCR beta chains reportedly carried fewer deletions and N-nucleotide insertions.

The V and J genes are TRBV5-1 and TRBJ1-1; 7 positions agree with TRBD1. The sequence derives from a human donor with common variable immunodeficiency. Sequencing was done on a sample of peripheral blood mononuclear cells. The CDR3 sequence: CASSWGQMNTEAFF. The CDR3 bases that were read are TGCGCCAGCAGTTGGGGACAGATGAACACTGAA.